A selection of T cell receptor beta chains follows, all from one sample in a study of T-cell memory formation after mild COVID-19. In TCRdb, the 5' RACE reads were re-called with MiXCR into one record per CDR3 protein. The table records around 130,000 distinct CDR3 sequences, 15% to 20% of them present only once. Sequenced input: PBMCs or a T cell subset sorted from them (not recorded which). These receptors were taken from an adult woman who had mild COVID-19 (a few samples of this study predate the infection). Cell type and time point are not known. Each CDR3 is given with its conserved first and last residue. D genes are given only for firm matches. The listing skips clone size in some rows; elsewhere it reads once, few, many or a size class.

TRBV19	TRBJ2-1	few	NA	TGTGCCAGTACCCCTAGCGCTAGCTCCTACAATGAGCAGTTCTTC	CASTPSASSYNEQFF
TRBV20-1	TRBJ2-3	NA	NA	TGCAGTGCTAGTTCAGGGGCCTCGCGCACAGATACGCAGTATTTT	CSASSGASRTDTQYF
TRBV19	TRBJ1-1	few	NA	TGTGCCAGTATGAGGGGGTACACTGAAGCTTTCTTT	CASMRGYTEAFF
TRBV7-2	TRBJ2-3	NA	NA	TGTGCCAGCAGCTTAAGTCCTGCGCAGTATTTT	CASSLSPAQYF
TRBV7-2	TRBJ2-3	few	TRBD2	TGTGCCAGCAGCTCCCCTGCGGGAGGAGTCACAGATACGCAGTATTTT	CASSSPAGGVTDTQYF
TRBV29-1	TRBJ2-3	NA	TRBD2	TGCAGCGCTATAGCGGGAGGTGGCACAGATACGCAGTATTTT	CSAIAGGGTDTQYF
TRBV5-5	TRBJ2-5	NA	NA	TGTGCCAGCAGCCGGGACTTCCCACCTAACTTGGCCCAGTACTTC	CASSRDFPPNLAQYF
TRBV7-3	TRBJ1-1	few	NA	TGTGCCAGCAGCTTAAGATCAGGGAACACTGAAGCTTTCTTT	CASSLRSGNTEAFF
TRBV12-3/TRBV12-4	TRBJ1-2	NA	NA	TGTGCCAGCACCCCAAACAGGGAGGGCGGCTACACCTTC	CASTPNREGGYTF
TRBV11-3	TRBJ2-1	NA	NA	TGTGCCAGCAGCTTAGAAAGCAGTTCCTACAATGAGCAGTTCTTC	CASSLESSSYNEQFF
TRBV5-1	TRBJ1-1	NA	TRBD1	TGCGCCAGCAGCCTGGGGCAGGGGGCTTATGGCACTGAAGCTTTCTTT	CASSLGQGAYGTEAFF
TRBV7-2	TRBJ2-3	few	NA	TGTGCCAGCAGCTTAGATTGGACAGATACGCAGTATTTT	CASSLDWTDTQYF
TRBV27	TRBJ2-7	NA	TRBD2	TGTGCCAGCCATGGGACTAGCGGGCACTACGAGCAGTACTTC	CASHGTSGHYEQYF
TRBV5-1	TRBJ1-1	few	NA	TGCGCCAGCAGCTTGGCCGGCAGGTCTGAAGCTTTCTTT	CASSLAGRSEAFF
TRBV5-5	TRBJ2-7	NA	TRBD1	TGTGCCAGCAGCTATGGGACAGCTACCCGCTACGAGCAGTACTTC	CASSYGTATRYEQYF
TRBV5-1	TRBJ2-5	NA	TRBD2	TGCGCCAGCAGCTCCTACGGACTAGCATATGAGACCCAGTACTTC	CASSSYGLAYETQYF
TRBV6-2/TRBV6-3	TRBJ1-2	NA	TRBD1	TGTGCCAGCAGCACCGGGACAGGGGGCTTCGTGGGCTATGGCTACACCTTC	CASSTGTGGFVGYGYTF
TRBV2	TRBJ2-6	few	TRBD1	TGTGCCAGCAGGCGACAGGGTTCGTCTGGGGCCAACGTCCTGACTTTC	CASRRQGSSGANVLTF
TRBV7-8	TRBJ1-2	NA	NA	TGTGCCAGCAGCTTTACCGGAGGTGGCTACACCTTC	CASSFTGGGYTF
TRBV7-9	TRBJ2-3	many	NA	TGTGCCAGCAGCTCGACAGACACAGATACGCAGTATTTT	CASSSTDTDTQYF
TRBV6-5	TRBJ2-3	NA	NA	TGTGCCAGCAGTTACCGATCCACGCAGTATTTT	CASSYRSTQYF
TRBV19	TRBJ2-7	NA	NA	TGTGCCAGTAGTATGGGATCCCACCGAGTGAGGTTC	CASSMGSHRVRF
TRBV5-1	TRBJ2-5	few	TRBD2	TGCGCCAGCAGCTTGGGGGCCGCTAGCGGGGATGGGACCCAGTACTTC	CASSLGAASGDGTQYF
TRBV15	TRBJ2-1	few	NA	TGTGCCACCAGCAGAGATCCCGGGCTGGAGCAGTTCTTC	CATSRDPGLEQFF
TRBV20-1	TRBJ1-2	few	TRBD1	TGCAGTGCTCCCGGACAGGGGGCCGCGATTGGTGGCTACACCTTC	CSAPGQGAAIGGYTF
TRBV18	TRBJ1-5	NA	TRBD1	TGTGCCAGCTCACTAGCGGACAGGGGTATTCTGCCCCAGCATTTT	CASSLADRGILPQHF
TRBV5-1	TRBJ2-3	NA	NA	TGCGCCAGCCGAGGCCCTAGCTGGGGGCCTAAATCCACAGATACGCAGTATTTT	CASRGPSWGPKSTDTQYF
TRBV5-1	TRBJ1-1	few	NA	TGCGCCAGCTCGTCGGCACAGGTCACTGAAGCTTTCTTT	CASSSAQVTEAFF
TRBV7-8	TRBJ2-3	many	NA	TGTGCCAGCAGCTTAGTACGGGACCGAAGCTCAGATACGCAGTATTTT	CASSLVRDRSSDTQYF
TRBV1	TRBJ2-3	few	NA	TGCACCAGCAGCCAAGATAGGGGAACAGATACGCAGTATTTT	CTSSQDRGTDTQYF
TRBV2	TRBJ2-1	few	TRBD2	TGTGCCAGCATTGGAGAAGCGGGAGCCTCATACAATGAGCAGTTCTTC	CASIGEAGASYNEQFF
TRBV10-3	TRBJ2-1	few	TRBD2	TGTGCCATCAGTGATTTCGGGACTAGCGGGAAGAATGAGCAGTTCTTC	CAISDFGTSGKNEQFF
TRBV7-9	TRBJ1-3	few	NA	TGTGCCAGCAGCTTATCCAGGCATCTCGGAAACACCATATATTTT	CASSLSRHLGNTIYF
TRBV3-1	TRBJ1-4	NA	NA	TGTGCCAGCAGCCATGAGACAAGAGTAAGCGAAAAACTGTTTTTT	CASSHETRVSEKLFF
TRBV19	TRBJ2-7	NA	NA	TGTGCCAGTAGTAACCGCTATTACGAGCAGTACTTC	CASSNRYYEQYF
TRBV24-1	TRBJ2-2	few	NA	TGTGCCACCAGTGATTGGGATACCGGGGAGCTGTTTTTT	CATSDWDTGELFF
TRBV2	TRBJ2-7	NA	TRBD2	TGTGCCAGCAGTGTGGGGGCTAGCGGGCTATCTTACGAGCAGTACTTC	CASSVGASGLSYEQYF
TRBV24-1	TRBJ2-3	few	NA	TGTGCCACTTCAACAACCCACAGAGGGCAGGGAGATACGCAGTATTTT	CATSTTHRGQGDTQYF
TRBV7-9	TRBJ1-2	few	TRBD1	TGTGCCAGCAGCTTAGCCACCGGGACAGGGGCACGCGGCTACACCTTC	CASSLATGTGARGYTF
TRBV5-1	TRBJ1-1	NA	TRBD1	TGCGCCAGCAGCTTGGGCGGACAGGGGGGCGCTGAAGCTTTCTTT	CASSLGGQGGAEAFF
TRBV7-2	TRBJ2-1	many	NA	TGTGCCAGCAGCTTAGAGGGCGGGATCTTAGATGAGCAGTTCTTC	CASSLEGGILDEQFF
TRBV11-2	TRBJ1-1	few	NA	TGTGCCAGCAGCTTAGAGGGGCGACCGAACACTGAAGCTTTCTTT	CASSLEGRPNTEAFF
TRBV9	TRBJ2-1	few	NA	TGTGCCAGCAGCTCCCCCCCCTACAATGAGCAGTTCTTC	CASSSPPYNEQFF
TRBV5-1	TRBJ2-5	few	TRBD2	TGCGCCAGCAGCGGGAGGACTAGCCAAGAGACCCAGTACTTC	CASSGRTSQETQYF